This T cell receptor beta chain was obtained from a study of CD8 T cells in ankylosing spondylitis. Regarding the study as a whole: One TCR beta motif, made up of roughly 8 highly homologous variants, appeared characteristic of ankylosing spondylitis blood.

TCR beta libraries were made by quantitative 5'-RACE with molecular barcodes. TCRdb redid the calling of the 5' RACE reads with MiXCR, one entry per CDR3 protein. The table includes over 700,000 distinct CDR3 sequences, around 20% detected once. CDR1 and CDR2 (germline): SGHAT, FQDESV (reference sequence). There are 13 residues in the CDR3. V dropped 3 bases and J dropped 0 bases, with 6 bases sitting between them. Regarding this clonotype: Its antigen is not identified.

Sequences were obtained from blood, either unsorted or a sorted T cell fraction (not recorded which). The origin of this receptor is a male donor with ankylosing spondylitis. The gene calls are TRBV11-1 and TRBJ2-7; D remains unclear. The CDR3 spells CASSFGYSYEQYF. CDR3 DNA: TGTGCCAGCAGCTTTGGCTACTCCTACGAGCAGTACTTC. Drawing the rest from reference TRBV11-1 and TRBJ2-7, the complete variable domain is EAEVAQSPRYKITEKSQAVAFWCDPISGHATLYWYRQILGQGPELLVQFQDESVVDDSQLPKDRFSAERLKGVDSTLKIQPAELGDSAMYLCASSFGYSYEQYFGPGTRLTVT.